These 26 T cell receptor beta chains share one sample of origin, sequenced in a study of T-cell memory formation after mild COVID-19. TCRdb reanalysed the 5' RACE reads using MiXCR and keeps one entry per CDR3 protein. Of about 450,000 distinct CDR3 sequences in the sample, 20% to 30% were seen once. The sample consisted of PBMCs or a T cell subset sorted from them (not recorded which). The receptors stem from an adult woman who had mild COVID-19 (a few samples of this study predate the infection). Cell type and time point are not known.

The chain is built from TRBV7-6 and TRBJ2-1; 13 positions match TRBD2. Losses at the gene ends were 5 bases for V and 4 bases for J; bases not matched to a gene: 14. Germline CDR1 SGHVS, CDR2 FNYEAQ. This CDR3 has 19 amino acids. Here the CDR3 DNA reads TGTGCCAGCAGCCTCCCCCCGGGACTAGCGGGGACCCTTTACAATGAGCAGTTCTTC. Its translation: CASSLPPGLAGTLYNEQFF.

Many counts were recorded for this clonotype. This rearrangement joins TRBV9 to TRBJ2-7; D perhaps matches TRBD1 (6 bases). The V and J ends lost 0 bases and 3 bases respectively, with 13 bases between them. CDR1 and CDR2 (germline): SGDLS, YYNGEE. CDR3 length equals 15 residues. CDR3 sequence (DNA): TGTGCCAGCAGCGTAGTGCCAGGGGACCTCTACGAGCAGTACTTC. Translated, it gives CASSVVPGDLYEQYF.

This clonotype has more than one count but fewer than ten. V and J are TRBV4-1 and TRBJ2-1, with 8 bases lining up with TRBD2. CDR1 is MGHRA and CDR2 is YSYEKL in the germline V gene. CDR3 length: 15 residues. Losses at the gene ends were 4 bases for V and 4 bases for J; bases not matched to a gene: 6. The CDR3 coding sequence is TGCGCCAGCAGCCCTAGCGGGTTGACTTACAATGAGCAGTTCTTC. Translated, it gives CASSPSGLTYNEQFF.

The rearrangement links TRBV7-9 to TRBJ2-2; D may be TRBD2 (5 bases). Germline-derived CDR1 and CDR2 are SEHNR and FQNEAQ (reference sequence). This CDR3 is 15 amino acids long. Trimming stripped 4 bases from V and 0 bases from J, with 9 bases between. The CDR3 loop reads CASSSREANTGELFF. Written as DNA, the CDR3 is TGTGCCAGCAGCTCACGGGAAGCGAACACCGGGGAGCTGTTTTTT.

CDR3 nucleotides: TGTGCCAGCAGCTTGGCGGAGGGGTGGCCTAACTATGGCTACACCTTC. Its translation is CASSLAEGWPNYGYTF. The chain employs TRBV5-5 and TRBJ1-2; D perhaps matches TRBD1 (5 bases). The CDR3 extends over 16 amino acids. In germline, CDR1 is SGHKS, CDR2 YYEKEE (reference sequence). Between the trimmed V and J ends, which lost 0 bases and 0 bases, there was a span of 12 bases. Together with reference TRBV5-5 and TRBJ1-2, the CDR3 gives the full variable domain: DAGVTQSPTHLIKTRGQQVTLRCSPISGHKSVSWYQQVLGQGPQFIFQYYEKEERGRGNFPDRFSARQFPNYSSELNVNALLLGDSALYLCASSLAEGWPNYGYTFGSGTRLTVV.

The chain combines TRBV5-5 with TRBJ2-1; 7 nucleotides agree with TRBD2. Germline loops: CDR1 SGHKS, CDR2 YYEKEE (reference sequence). The CDR3 has 16 amino acids. After removal of 1 base from V and 3 bases from J, the junction contained 7 bases not matched to a gene. The CDR3 DNA is TGTGCCAGCAGCTTGCGGGTATCTAGCGGCTACAATGAGCAGTTCTTC. Translated: CASSLRVSSGYNEQFF.

The J gene is TRBJ2-7, the V gene TRBV7-9, with 8 bases that match TRBD2. CDR3 length: 12 amino acids. Germline-derived CDR1 and CDR2 are SEHNR and FQNEAQ (reference sequence). V shed 10 bases, J shed 6 bases, and the junction held 8 bases outside the gene matches. CDR3 sequence reads: CANGGGKGEQYF. The DNA for the CDR3 is TGTGCCAACGGGGGGGGCAAGGGCGAGCAGTACTTC.

This clonotype was seen more than once but under ten times. The V gene is TRBV7-8, the J gene TRBJ2-1, with unresolved D. CDR1 SGHVS and CDR2 FQNEAQ come from the germline V gene. The CDR3 extends over 15 amino acids. V shed 3 bases and J shed 6 bases, with 15 bases lying between them. CDR3 in amino acids: CASSFGSRSGNEQFF. In DNA, the CDR3 is TGTGCCAGCAGCTTCGGGTCTCGATCGGGCAATGAGCAGTTCTTC.

The chain is built from TRBV20-1 and TRBJ1-6, with 8 bases lining up with TRBD1. This CDR3 has 14 amino acids. Germline values: CDR1 DFQATT, CDR2 SNEGSKA (reference sequence). V lost 5 bases, J lost 4 bases, and 4 bases stayed unmatched. The CDR3 loop reads CSAPDRAYNSPLHF. The CDR3 coding sequence is TGCAGTGCTCCGGACAGGGCTTATAATTCACCCCTCCACTTT.

V and J are TRBV6-6 and TRBJ2-3; 10 nucleotides match TRBD1. J lost 5 bases, V lost 6 bases, and 11 bases had no gene match. CDR1 MNHNY and CDR2 SVGAGI come from the germline V gene (reference sequence). This CDR3 is built from 16 residues. CDR3 residues: CASRLGGTGARDTQYF. CDR3 nucleotides: TGTGCCAGCAGACTCGGGGGGACAGGGGCGAGAGATACGCAGTATTTT.

The rearrangement uses TRBV7-9 and TRBJ1-2; D uncertain. Trimming removed 0 bases at V and 3 bases at J, with 11 bases between. CDR3 length: 15 amino acids. Germline V CDR1 and CDR2: SEHNR, FQNEAQ (reference sequence). Here the CDR3 reads CASSLAGRRHYGYTF. CDR3 coding DNA: TGTGCCAGCAGCTTAGCGGGCAGGCGGCACTATGGCTACACCTTC.

This chain uses TRBV20-1 with TRBJ1-5; D call uncertain. The CDR3 runs to 14 residues. The germline gives CDR1 DFQATT, CDR2 SNEGSKA (reference sequence). The V end lost 5 bases, the J end lost 0 bases, and 11 bases lay between the germline ends. DNA of the CDR3: TGCAGTGCTCACGAAGTTTATAGCAATCAGCCCCAGCATTTT. Translation gives CSAHEVYSNQPQHF.

The chain has TRBV24-1 and TRBJ1-6, with 8 positions matching TRBD1. This CDR3 spans 15 amino acids. Germline CDR1 is KGHDR and CDR2 is SFDVKD. J was trimmed by 5 bases and V by 3 bases; bases with no gene match: 2. The DNA of the CDR3 is TGTGCCACCAGTGATCAGACAGGGGATAATTCACCCCTCCACTTT. Amino acid sequence: CATSDQTGDNSPLHF.

J is TRBJ1-1 and V is TRBV5-1, with unresolved D. The V gene's germline CDR1 is SGHRS and CDR2 YFSETQ. The CDR3 contains 15 residues. V was shortened by 4 bases and J by 1 base, with 14 bases between the two germline ends. DNA of the CDR3: TGCGCCAGCAGCCCTTACCCCGAAGGGAACACTGAAGCTTTCTTT. Its translation is CASSPYPEGNTEAFF.

This clonotype was seen a few times. The chain is built from TRBV9 and TRBJ2-5; the D gene could be TRBD1 or TRBD2 (5 bases each). There are 15 residues in the CDR3. Germline V lookup: CDR1 SGDLS, CDR2 YYNGEE. V was cut by 3 bases and J by 2 bases, with 14 bases left in between. The CDR3 DNA follows: TGTGCCAGCAGCGATGGGGGAACTATACAAGAGACCCAGTACTTC. This translates into CASSDGGTIQETQYF.

CDR3 coding DNA: TGTGCCAGCAGTCCAAAAGGGGTGGGGCAGTACTTC. Its protein is CASSPKGVGQYF. The rearrangement uses TRBV27 and TRBJ2-7, with D maybe TRBD1 (5 bases). CDR1 and CDR2 (germline): MNHEY, SMNVEV (reference sequence). Trimming took off 5 bases at V and 9 bases at J, with 14 bases between the two ends. The length of the CDR3 is 12 residues.

This chain joins TRBV4-2 and TRBJ1-1; D unresolved. V was cut by 1 base and J by 5 bases, with 14 bases left in between. The germline V gene has CDR1 LGHNA and CDR2 YNFKEQ. This CDR3 is 15 amino acids long. CDR3 amino acids: CASSQGRAGRTEAFF. CDR3 sequence (DNA): TGTGCCAGCAGCCAAGGGAGGGCGGGGAGAACTGAAGCTTTCTTT.

The CDR3 reads CASSPRRPGLALNHEQFF. CDR3 DNA: TGCGCCAGCAGCCCCCGCCGACCGGGACTAGCGTTGAATCATGAGCAGTTCTTC. The chain couples TRBV5-1 to TRBJ2-1, with 10 bases matching TRBD2. CDR1 SGHRS and CDR2 YFSETQ come from the germline V gene. Trimming at V came to 4 bases and at J to 8 bases, leaving 18 bases not matched to a gene. CDR3 size: 18 residues.

The rearrangement links TRBV4-3 to TRBJ2-2; 7 nucleotides align to TRBD1. V was pared by 0 bases and J by 3 bases, with 10 bases of the junction left unmatched. Germline CDR1 and CDR2: LGHNA and YSLEER. The length of the CDR3 is 18 residues. CDR3 protein: CASSQELGQGDYTGELFF. In nucleotides, the CDR3 is TGCGCCAGCAGCCAAGAATTGGGCCAGGGGGATTACACCGGGGAGCTGTTTTTT.

V usage is TRBV5-1 and J usage is TRBJ1-1; D gene unclear. The V gene's germline CDR1 is SGHRS and CDR2 YFSETQ. Trimming cost V 2 bases and J 5 bases, with 10 bases left between them. The CDR3 has 13 amino acids. CDR3 residues: CASSFSPETEAFF. DNA of the CDR3: TGCGCCAGCAGCTTTAGTCCAGAAACTGAAGCTTTCTTT.

V usage is TRBV7-9 and J usage is TRBJ1-2, with D hard to call. This CDR3 is built from 13 residues. Trimming took off 5 bases at V and 8 bases at J, with 15 bases between the two ends. Germline V gene sequence: CDR1 SEHNR, CDR2 FQNEAQ (reference sequence). This chain's CDR3 is CASSPVSMSGYTF. CDR3 in DNA: TGTGCCAGCAGCCCCGTGTCGATGAGCGGCTACACCTTC.

This chain joins TRBV7-9 and TRBJ1-1, with a weak D call TRBD1 (5 bases). Germline V gene sequence: CDR1 SEHNR, CDR2 FQNEAQ (reference sequence). This CDR3 region has 15 residues. With 3 bases removed from V and 1 base from J, the gap between germline ends came to 12 bases. The CDR3 region is CASSLVGHQNTEAFF. DNA for the CDR3: TGTGCCAGCAGCTTGGTTGGACACCAGAACACTGAAGCTTTCTTT.

The table lists this clonotype with a few counts. This chain uses TRBV11-2 with TRBJ2-7, with 9 bases lining up with TRBD2. Germline V gene data show CDR1 as SGHAT and CDR2 as FQNNGV. Trimming took 3 bases from V and 7 from J; bases not matched to a gene: 4. This CDR3 region has 13 residues. CDR3 coding DNA: TGTGCCAGCAGCTTTGGGACTAGCTTTGAGCAGTACTTC. Its protein product is CASSFGTSFEQYF.

This sequence joins TRBV15 and TRBJ2-4; no clear D gene. The CDR3 is 15 amino acids. With 0 bases removed from V and 5 bases from J, the gap between germline ends came to 11 bases. Germline V lookup: CDR1 LNHNV, CDR2 YYDKDF (reference sequence). CDR3 sequence (DNA): TGTGCCACCAGCAGAGAAGGTCGCGGAGAAAACATTCAGTACTTC. It encodes CATSREGRGENIQYF.

This clonotype was seen more than once but under ten times. This chain's CDR3 is CATSGSGNQPQHF. The DNA for the CDR3 is TGTGCCACCAGTGGGTCTGGCAATCAGCCCCAGCATTTT. The chain recombines TRBV24-1 with TRBJ1-5; D remains unclear. The germline CDR1 and CDR2 sequences are KGHDR and SFDVKD. V gave up 5 bases and J gave up 2 bases, with 6 bases separating them. The CDR3 loop spans 13 amino acids.

Ten or more counts support this clonotype. The chain employs TRBV4-1 and TRBJ2-1, with 14 bases fitting TRBD2. V gave up 0 bases and J gave up 9 bases; unmatched junction bases: 7. CDR1 and CDR2 from the germline V gene are MGHRA and YSYEKL. The CDR3 contains 17 residues. CDR3 protein: CASSQEGLAGVAVEQFF. The CDR3 DNA follows: TGCGCCAGCAGCCAAGAGGGACTAGCGGGAGTAGCGGTTGAGCAGTTCTTC.